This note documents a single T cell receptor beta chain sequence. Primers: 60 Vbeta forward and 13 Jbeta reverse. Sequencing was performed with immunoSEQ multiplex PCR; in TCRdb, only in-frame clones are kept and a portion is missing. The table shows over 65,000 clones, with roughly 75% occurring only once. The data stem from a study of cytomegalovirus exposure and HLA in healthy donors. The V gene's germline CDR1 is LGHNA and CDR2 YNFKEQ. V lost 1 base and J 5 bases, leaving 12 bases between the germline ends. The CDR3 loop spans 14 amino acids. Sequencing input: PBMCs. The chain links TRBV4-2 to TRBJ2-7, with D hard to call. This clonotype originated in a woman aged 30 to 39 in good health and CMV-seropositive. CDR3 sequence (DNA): TGTGCCAGCAGCCAAGGGGCTCAGGTCCACGAGCAGTACTTC. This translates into CASSQGAQVHEQYF.